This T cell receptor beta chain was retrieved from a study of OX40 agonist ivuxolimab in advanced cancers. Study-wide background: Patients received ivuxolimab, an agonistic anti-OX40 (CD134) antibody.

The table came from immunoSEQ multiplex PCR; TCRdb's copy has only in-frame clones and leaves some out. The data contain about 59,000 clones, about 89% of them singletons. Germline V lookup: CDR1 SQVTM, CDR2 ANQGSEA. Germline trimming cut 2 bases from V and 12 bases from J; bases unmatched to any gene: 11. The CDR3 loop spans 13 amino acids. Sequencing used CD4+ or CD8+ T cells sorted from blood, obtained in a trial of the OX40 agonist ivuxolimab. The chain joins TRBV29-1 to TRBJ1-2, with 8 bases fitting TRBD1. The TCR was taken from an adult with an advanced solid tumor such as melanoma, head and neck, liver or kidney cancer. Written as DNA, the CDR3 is TGCAGCGTTGAACCTTCGGCGGGACAGGTCCACACCTTC. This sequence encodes CSVEPSAGQVHTF.